The following is a TCR beta chain sequence with its context. These data originate in a study of shared clonotypes between healthy human individuals. Every immunoSEQ plate was one replicate of a subset's evenly spread DNA. As handled by the study authors: In the immunoSEQ data, sequences were junction-only and lacked quality scores, so filtering differed. TCRdb keeps only in-frame clones here, not all; method: immunoSEQ multiplex PCR. V and J calls and clone size are given by that table; D and trimming were obtained from the DNA. This table holds 490,000 or so clones, about three quarters found once. Germline-derived CDR1 and CDR2 are SNHLY and FYNNEI. V was trimmed by 4 bases and J by 7 bases, leaving 11 bases between them. This CDR3 spans 13 amino acids.

The TCR comes from a woman between 40 and 50 years old in good health. Some clones in this sample may be carry-over from other donors' samples. The rearrangement uses TRBV2 and TRBJ2-1, with D tentatively TRBD1 (6 bases). Sequenced: PBMCs. The CDR3 region is CASSGQGLNEQFF. Here the CDR3 DNA reads TGTGCCAGCAGTGGGCAGGGGTTGAATGAGCAGTTCTTC.